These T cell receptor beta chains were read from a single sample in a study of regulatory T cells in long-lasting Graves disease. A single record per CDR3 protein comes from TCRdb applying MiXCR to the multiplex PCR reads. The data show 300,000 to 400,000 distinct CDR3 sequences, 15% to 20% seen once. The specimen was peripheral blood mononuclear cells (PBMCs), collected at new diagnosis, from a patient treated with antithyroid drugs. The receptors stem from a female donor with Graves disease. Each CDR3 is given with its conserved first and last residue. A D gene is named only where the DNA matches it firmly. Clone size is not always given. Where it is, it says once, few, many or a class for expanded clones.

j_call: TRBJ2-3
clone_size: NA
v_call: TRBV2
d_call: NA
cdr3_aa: CASSEDGTPSTDTQYF
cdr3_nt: TGTGCCAGCAGTGAAGATGGGACCCCTAGCACAGATACGCAGTATTTT

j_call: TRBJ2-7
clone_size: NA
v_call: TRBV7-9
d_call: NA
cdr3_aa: CAGGDGEYEQYF
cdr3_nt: TGTGCGGGCGGGGACGGGGAGTACGAGCAGTACTTC

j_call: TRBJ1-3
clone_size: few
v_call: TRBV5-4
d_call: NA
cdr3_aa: CASSWSPGPSGDTIYF
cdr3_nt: TGTGCCAGCAGCTGGAGCCCGGGACCCTCAGGAGACACCATATATTTT

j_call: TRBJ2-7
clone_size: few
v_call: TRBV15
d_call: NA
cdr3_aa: CATSGVGSYEQYF
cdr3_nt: TGTGCCACCAGCGGTGTCGGGAGCTACGAGCAGTACTTC

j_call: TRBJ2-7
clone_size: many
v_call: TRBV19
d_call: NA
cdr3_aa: CASKGDGLNYEQYF
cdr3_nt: TGTGCCAGTAAGGGGGACGGGTTGAATTACGAGCAGTACTTC

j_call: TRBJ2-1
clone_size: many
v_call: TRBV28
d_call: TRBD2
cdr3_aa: CASSIEGLAGGRNEQFF
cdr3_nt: TGTGCCAGCTCCATCGAAGGACTAGCGGGAGGACGAAATGAGCAGTTCTTC

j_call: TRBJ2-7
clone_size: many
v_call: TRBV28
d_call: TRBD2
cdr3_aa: CASSLAGGLSYEQYF
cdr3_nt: TGTGCCAGCAGTCTAGCGGGAGGGCTCTCCTACGAGCAGTACTTC

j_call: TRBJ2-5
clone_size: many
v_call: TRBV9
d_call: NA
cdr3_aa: CASSQLIETQYF
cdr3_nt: TGTGCCAGCAGCCAACTTATAGAGACCCAGTACTTC

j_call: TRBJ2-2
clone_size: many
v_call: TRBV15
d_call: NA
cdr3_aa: CATSRGLNTGELFF
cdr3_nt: TGTGCCACCAGCAGAGGACTGAACACCGGGGAGCTGTTTTTT

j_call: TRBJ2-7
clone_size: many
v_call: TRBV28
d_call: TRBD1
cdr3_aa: CASSSTGDRPYEQYF
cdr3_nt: TGTGCCAGCAGTTCTACAGGGGATCGGCCCTACGAGCAGTACTTC

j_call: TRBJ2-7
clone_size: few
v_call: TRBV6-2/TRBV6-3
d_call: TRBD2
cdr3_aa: CASSYSTWRFEGLACEQYF
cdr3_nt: TGTGCCAGCAGTTACTCGACGTGGAGATTTGAGGGACTAGCGTGCGAGCAGTACTTC

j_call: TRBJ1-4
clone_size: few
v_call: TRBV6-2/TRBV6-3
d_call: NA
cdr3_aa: CASRTTGGEEKLFF
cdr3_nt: TGTGCCAGCAGGACCACGGGGGGAGAGGAAAAACTGTTTTTT

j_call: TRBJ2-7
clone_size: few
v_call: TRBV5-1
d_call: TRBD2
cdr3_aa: CASRIGLAETYEQYF
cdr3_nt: TGCGCCAGCAGGATCGGACTAGCGGAAACCTACGAGCAGTACTTC

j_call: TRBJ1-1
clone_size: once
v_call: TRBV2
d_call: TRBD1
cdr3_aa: CASSGTGGAIHVDTEAFF
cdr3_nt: TGTGCCAGCAGTGGGACAGGGGGCGCGATACATGTGGACACTGAAGCTTTCTTT

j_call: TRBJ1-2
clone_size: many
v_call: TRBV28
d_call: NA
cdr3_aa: CAISTLVANYGYTF
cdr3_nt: TGTGCCATCTCAACATTGGTAGCTAACTATGGCTACACCTTC

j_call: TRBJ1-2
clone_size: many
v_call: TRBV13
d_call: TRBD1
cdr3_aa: CASSLYRGLAGYTF
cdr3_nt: TGTGCCAGCAGCTTATACAGGGGATTAGCTGGCTACACCTTC

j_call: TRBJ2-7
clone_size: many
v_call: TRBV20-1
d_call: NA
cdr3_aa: CSARGTRGQGSYEQYF
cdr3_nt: TGCAGTGCTAGAGGTACTAGAGGCCAGGGTTCCTACGAGCAGTACTTC

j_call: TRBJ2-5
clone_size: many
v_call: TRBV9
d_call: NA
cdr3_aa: CASSATQGLETQYF
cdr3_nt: TGTGCCAGCAGCGCGACACAGGGCCTAGAGACCCAGTACTTC

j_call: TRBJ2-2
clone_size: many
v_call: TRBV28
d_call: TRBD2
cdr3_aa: CASKDRDYEIGELFF
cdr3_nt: TGTGCCAGCAAGGACCGGGACTACGAAATCGGGGAGCTGTTTTTT

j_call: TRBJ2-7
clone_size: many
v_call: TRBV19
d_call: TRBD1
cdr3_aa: CASSRTGIYEQYF
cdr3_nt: TGTGCCAGTAGTCGGACAGGGATCTACGAGCAGTACTTC

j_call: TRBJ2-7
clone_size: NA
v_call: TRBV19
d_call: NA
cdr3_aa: CASSMVRADNYEQYF
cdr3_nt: TGTGCCAGTAGTATGGTAAGAGCCGATAACTACGAGCAGTACTTC

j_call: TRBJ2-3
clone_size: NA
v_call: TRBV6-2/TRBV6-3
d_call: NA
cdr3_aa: CASSESDTQYF
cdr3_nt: TGTGCCAGCAGTGAATCAGATACGCAGTATTTT

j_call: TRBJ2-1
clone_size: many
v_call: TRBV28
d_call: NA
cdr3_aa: CASSPSTNSYNEQFF
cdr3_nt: TGTGCCAGCTCCCCCTCGACTAACTCCTACAATGAGCAGTTCTTC

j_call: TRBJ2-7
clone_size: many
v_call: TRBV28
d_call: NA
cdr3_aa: CASSLRKKNSYEQYF
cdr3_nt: TGTGCCAGCAGTCTCCGAAAAAAAAACTCCTACGAGCAGTACTTC

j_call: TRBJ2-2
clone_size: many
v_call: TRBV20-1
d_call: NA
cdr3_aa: CSALESNTGELFF
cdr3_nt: TGCAGTGCCTTAGAGTCGAACACCGGGGAGCTGTTTTTT

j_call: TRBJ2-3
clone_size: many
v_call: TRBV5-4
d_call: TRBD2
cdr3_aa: CASTLRGARADTQYF
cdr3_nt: TGTGCCAGCACCTTGCGGGGGGCGCGGGCGGATACGCAGTATTTT

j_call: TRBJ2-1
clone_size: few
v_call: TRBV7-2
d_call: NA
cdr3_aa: CASSLRRSYNEQFF
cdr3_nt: TGTGCCAGCAGCTTAAGAAGGTCCTACAATGAGCAGTTCTTC

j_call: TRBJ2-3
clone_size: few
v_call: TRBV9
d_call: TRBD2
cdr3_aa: CATSRGGRGTDTQYF
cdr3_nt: TGTGCCACCTCTCGAGGCGGGAGGGGCACAGATACGCAGTATTTT

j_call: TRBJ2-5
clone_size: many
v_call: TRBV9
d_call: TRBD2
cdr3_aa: CASSRASGSGETQYF
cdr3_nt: TGTGCCAGCAGCCGAGCCAGCGGGAGTGGAGAGACCCAGTACTTC

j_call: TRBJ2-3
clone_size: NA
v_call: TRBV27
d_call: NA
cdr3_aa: CASSLSSDLDTQYF
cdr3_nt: TGTGCCAGCAGTTTATCTAGCGATCTGGATACGCAGTATTTT

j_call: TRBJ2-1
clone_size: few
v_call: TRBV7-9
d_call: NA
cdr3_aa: CASSPGGPISYNEQFF
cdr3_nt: TGTGCCAGCAGCCCTGGGGGTCCCATCTCCTACAATGAGCAGTTCTTC

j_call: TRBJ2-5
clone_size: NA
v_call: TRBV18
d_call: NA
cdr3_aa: CASSPPGKGETQYF
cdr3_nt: TGTGCCAGCTCACCCCCGGGGAAAGGAGAGACCCAGTACTTC

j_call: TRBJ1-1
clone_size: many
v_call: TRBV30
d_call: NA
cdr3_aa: CAWRGRGRTEAFF
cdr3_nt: TGTGCCTGGAGGGGACGAGGTAGGACTGAAGCTTTCTTT

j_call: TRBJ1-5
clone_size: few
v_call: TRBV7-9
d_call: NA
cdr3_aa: CASSRWGGSNQPQHF
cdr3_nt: TGTGCCAGCAGCCGATGGGGGGGTAGCAATCAGCCCCAGCATTTT

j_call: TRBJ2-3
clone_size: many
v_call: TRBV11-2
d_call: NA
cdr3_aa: CASSLGAGSSTDTQYF
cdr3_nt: TGTGCCAGCAGCTTAGGAGCAGGGTCTAGCACAGATACGCAGTATTTT

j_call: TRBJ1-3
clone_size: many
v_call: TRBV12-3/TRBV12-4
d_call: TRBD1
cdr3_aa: CASTDRDSIGNTIYF
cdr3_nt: TGTGCCAGCACCGACCGGGACAGTATAGGAAACACCATATATTTT

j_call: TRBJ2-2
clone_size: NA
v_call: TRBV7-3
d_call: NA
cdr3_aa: CASSHQGPGELFF
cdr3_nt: TGTGCCAGCAGCCACCAGGGTCCCGGGGAGCTGTTTTTT

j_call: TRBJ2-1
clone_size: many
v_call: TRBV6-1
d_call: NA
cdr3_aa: CASSASRSSYNEQFF
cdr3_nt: TGTGCCAGCAGTGCGAGTCGGAGCTCCTACAATGAGCAGTTCTTC

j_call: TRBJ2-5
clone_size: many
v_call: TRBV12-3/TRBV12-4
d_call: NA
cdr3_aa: CASTTEVGRETQYF
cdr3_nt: TGTGCCAGCACCACCGAGGTCGGGAGAGAGACCCAGTACTTC

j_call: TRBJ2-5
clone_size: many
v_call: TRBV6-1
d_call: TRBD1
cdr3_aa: CASSEGWGQGYETQYF
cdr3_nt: TGTGCCAGCAGTGAAGGTTGGGGACAGGGGTACGAGACCCAGTACTTC

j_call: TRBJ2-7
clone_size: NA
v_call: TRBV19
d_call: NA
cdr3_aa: CASSAGAGPSYEQYF
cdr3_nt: TGTGCCAGTAGTGCCGGGGCAGGGCCCTCCTACGAGCAGTACTTC

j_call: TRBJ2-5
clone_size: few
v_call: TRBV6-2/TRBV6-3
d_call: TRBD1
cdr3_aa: CASSPPPQGQETQYF
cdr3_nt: TGTGCCAGCAGCCCCCCCCCACAGGGGCAAGAGACCCAGTACTTC

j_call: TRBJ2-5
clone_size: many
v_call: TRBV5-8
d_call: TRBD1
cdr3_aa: CASSYTGTGEETQYF
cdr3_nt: TGTGCCAGCAGCTATACCGGGACAGGGGAAGAGACCCAGTACTTC

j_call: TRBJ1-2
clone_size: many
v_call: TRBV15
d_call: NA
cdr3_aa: CATSRGPQTGPKYGYTF
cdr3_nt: TGTGCCACCAGCAGAGGGCCTCAAACAGGGCCAAAGTATGGCTACACCTTC

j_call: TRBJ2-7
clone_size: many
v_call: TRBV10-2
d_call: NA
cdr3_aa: CAAGGASYEQYF
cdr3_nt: TGCGCCGCCGGCGGGGCCTCCTACGAGCAGTACTTC

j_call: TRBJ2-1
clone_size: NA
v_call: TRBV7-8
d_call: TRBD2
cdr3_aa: CASSLFTLAGYNEQFF
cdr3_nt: TGTGCCAGCAGCTTATTTACCCTAGCGGGATACAATGAGCAGTTCTTC

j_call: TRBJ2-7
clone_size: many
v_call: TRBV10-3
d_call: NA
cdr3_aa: CAISPQQNYEQYF
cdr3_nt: TGTGCCATCAGCCCGCAACAGAACTACGAGCAGTACTTC

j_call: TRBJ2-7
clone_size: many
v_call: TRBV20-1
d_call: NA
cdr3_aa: CSANLGGEREQYF
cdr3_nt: TGCAGTGCCAACCTCGGGGGCGAGAGAGAGCAGTACTTC